This T cell receptor (beta chain) was observed in a study of CD8 T cells in ankylosing spondylitis. Trimming cost V 4 bases and J 5 bases; bases outside gene matches: 3. The CDR3 has 14 residues. CDR1 and CDR2 (germline): SGHVS, FNYEAQ. Of note for this clonotype: The target antigen is unknown.

By quantitative 5'-RACE with molecular barcodes, the TCR beta libraries were made. TCRdb itself ran the 5' RACE reads through MiXCR, one entry per CDR3 protein. The data contain about 500,000 distinct CDR3 sequences, less than 6% of them singletons. The study, taken as a whole, reports: According to the report, clones linked to the disease were significantly enriched in matched synovial fluid samples taken from ankylosing spondylitis patients. One TCR beta motif, made up of roughly eight highly homologous variants, appeared characteristic of ankylosing spondylitis blood.

The gene calls are TRBV7-6 and TRBJ2-1; the match to TRBD1 covers 9 bases. The material sequenced was blood, either unsorted or a sorted T cell fraction (not recorded which). The sequence derives from a male donor with ankylosing spondylitis. CDR3 in DNA: TGTGCCAGCAGCTCCGGGACAGGGAACAATGAGCAGTTCTTC. Translated, it gives CASSSGTGNNEQFF.